This TCR beta chain was sequenced during a study of OX40 agonist ivuxolimab in advanced cancers. In the study overall: Patients were given ivuxolimab, an antibody that agonizes OX40 (CD134). Intravenous ivuxolimab at 0.01 to 10 mg/kg was given to patients every 2 weeks. Eligibility admitted prior anti-PD-1, anti-PD-L1 or anti-CTLA-4 therapy; around 42% had some.

Assay: immunoSEQ multiplex PCR; the TCRdb copy retains only in-frame clones and omits some. The table shows some 34,000 clones, with 78% occurring only once. Study findings and constraints: CD4+ and CD8+ blood T cells expanded clonally by week 6 at 0.1 to 3.0 mg/kg.

Turning to this clone: Its antigen is undetermined.

V shed 0 bases and J shed 4 bases, with 10 bases lying between them. CDR1 and CDR2 (germline): MGHRA, YSYEKL. The CDR3 runs 15 residues. The genes are TRBV4-1 and TRBJ2-4; possible D gene TRBD2, 5 bases. This TCR came from an adult with an advanced solid tumor such as melanoma, head and neck, liver or kidney cancer. Sequenced material: CD4+ or CD8+ T cells sorted from blood, taken in a trial of the OX40 agonist ivuxolimab. The chain's CDR3 is CASSQDGGIKNIQYF. The CDR3 DNA sequence: TGCGCCAGCAGCCAAGACGGAGGTATTAAAAACATTCAGTACTTC.